Sequencing of this T cell receptor beta chain was carried out in a study of post-analysis software for immune sequencing data. Study-level information: Recorded subtypes: relapsing-remitting, secondary progressive, progressive-relapsing; some patients unannotated. Study-level points and caveats: Those with multiple sclerosis, the patient group, showed significantly lower normalized Chao1 diversity than controls. Several TRBV segments (TRBV5-6, TRBV5-1 and TRBV20-1 among them) occurred more frequently in patients than in controls. Strong co-clustering by F measure linked samples that shared a preparation batch.

The TCR beta cDNA libraries carried unique molecular identifiers. Each batch of roughly 0.95 to 10 million T cells produced roughly 0.5 million cDNA molecules. In TCRdb, the PCR reads were re-called with MiXCR into one record per CDR3 protein. In the table there are 700,000 to 800,000 distinct CDR3 sequences, 25% to 30% of which are singletons. This clonotype was seen a few times. Its cognate antigen is unknown. Germline loops: CDR1 LGHNA, CDR2 YSLEER. V was clipped by 2 bases and J by 6 bases, with 9 bases between them. The CDR3 is made up of 13 amino acids. The specimen was blood. The gene calls are TRBV4-3 and TRBJ2-3; D remains unclear. The sequence came from a girl aged 10-17 years with multiple sclerosis. CDR3 coding DNA: TGCGCCAGCAGCCAATCTCGGCGGGATACGCAGTATTTT. Residues: CASSQSRRDTQYF.